Shown below are 23 T cell receptor beta chains from a single sample sequenced in a study of blood T cell repertoires in COVID-19. Repertoires were generated with immunoSEQ multiplex PCR, while TCRdb's copy carries only in-frame clones and drops some. The sample holds some 250,000 clones; roughly 91% are singletons and the top ten take roughly 10%. Input material: PBMCs or T cells enriched from blood (not recorded which). These receptors all stem from a man aged 40-49 years who had recovered from COVID-19.

V and J are TRBV29-1 and TRBJ2-2; 7 bases map to TRBD2. From germline, CDR1 is SQVTM and CDR2 ANQGSEA. CDR3 length: 15 residues. Unmatched junction bases numbered 5, after V lost 1 base and J lost 3 bases. This CDR3 is CSVEVGRGDTGELFF. The CDR3 DNA follows: TGCAGCGTTGAAGTAGGACGGGGGGACACCGGGGAGCTGTTTTTT.

This clone was observed once. The rearrangement joins TRBV5-1 to TRBJ2-1, with 7 bases lining up with TRBD1. Trimming removed 0 bases from V and 0 bases from J; junction bases left unmatched: 6. This CDR3 has 17 residues. Looked up from germline, CDR1 is SGHRS and CDR2 is YFSETQ. The CDR3 is CASSLAPRGSSYNEQFF. In nucleotides, the CDR3 is TGCGCCAGCAGCTTGGCCCCCAGGGGGAGCTCCTACAATGAGCAGTTCTTC.

The chain carries TRBV28 and TRBJ1-2; 7 positions match TRBD1. This CDR3 is built from 13 residues. V shed 11 bases and J 4 bases; nucleotides not matched to a gene: 10. Germline lookup yields CDR1 MDHEN and CDR2 SYDVKM. This chain's CDR3 is CAGRETGSYGYTF. The CDR3, as DNA: TGTGCCGGACGAGAGACAGGGAGCTATGGCTACACCTTC.

The rearrangement uses TRBV5-1 and TRBJ1-2; tentatively, D is TRBD1 (6 bases). The germline CDR1 and CDR2 sequences are SGHRS and YFSETQ. Trimming took 4 bases from V and 3 from J, leaving 13 bases between them. The CDR3 has 14 residues. This chain's CDR3 is CASSLQGIDYGYTF. As DNA, the CDR3 is TGCGCCAGCAGCCTACAGGGTATTGACTATGGCTACACCTTC.

This sequence joins TRBV19 and TRBJ1-2; D is ambiguous. This CDR3 comprises 14 residues. Germline loops: CDR1 LNHDA, CDR2 SQIVND (reference sequence). Trimming pared 5 bases from V and 8 bases from J, leaving 18 bases between. CDR3 region: CASSSSPLAGGYTF. In DNA form, the CDR3 reads TGTGCCAGTAGTTCGTCCCCCCTCGCGGGGGGCTACACCTTC.

The chain has TRBV15 and TRBJ2-3; D might be TRBD2 (6 bases). V was trimmed by 0 bases and J by 0 bases, leaving 13 bases between them. CDR1 LNHNV and CDR2 YYDKDF come from the germline V gene (reference sequence). This CDR3 is built from 17 residues. The CDR3 sequence is CATSRDRRDPSTDTQYF. DNA for the CDR3: TGTGCCACCAGCAGAGATCGGAGGGACCCCAGCACAGATACGCAGTATTTT.

The CDR3 reads CASKWADRSNQPQHF. DNA for the CDR3: TGTGCCAGTAAGTGGGCAGACCGCAGCAATCAGCCCCAGCATTTT. The rearrangement links TRBV19 to TRBJ1-5; D is uncertain. The germline gives CDR1 LNHDA, CDR2 SQIVND (reference sequence). This CDR3 contains 15 residues. V was shortened by 7 bases and J by 1 base, with 14 bases between the two germline ends.

The chain has TRBV5-4 and TRBJ1-6; D is perhaps TRBD1 (5 bases). In germline, CDR1 is SGHNT, CDR2 YYREEE (reference sequence). CDR3 length: 15 residues. V was shortened by 4 bases and J by 3 bases, with 11 bases between the two germline ends. CDR3 in amino acids: CASSAGQDYNSPLHF. The CDR3 nucleotides are TGTGCCAGCAGCGCCGGACAAGACTATAATTCACCCCTCCACTTT.

This CDR3 reads CASSLLAGGPYNEQFF. The CDR3, as DNA: TGTGCCAGCAGTTTGCTAGCGGGAGGGCCATACAATGAGCAGTTCTTC. The J gene is TRBJ2-1, the V gene TRBV27; 12 bases are shared with TRBD2. Germline V gene lookup returns CDR1 MNHEY and CDR2 SMNVEV (reference sequence). After removal of 3 bases from V and 4 bases from J, the junction contained 4 bases not matched to a gene. The CDR3 totals 16 residues.

The chain couples TRBV29-1 to TRBJ2-7; unclear D gene. Trimming left V 6 bases short and J 0 bases short, with 12 bases between. Germline V gene data show CDR1 as SQVTM and CDR2 as ANQGSEA. This CDR3 has 13 residues. The CDR3 DNA sequence: TGCAGCGTCACGTACATCCACTCCTACGAGCAGTACTTC. It codes for CSVTYIHSYEQYF.

The V call is TRBV18, the J call TRBJ1-1; D may be TRBD1 (6 bases). This CDR3 is 15 amino acids long. Between the trimmed V and J ends, which lost 2 bases and 0 bases, there was a span of 10 bases. Germline CDR1 is KGHSH and CDR2 is LQKENI. DNA for the CDR3: TGTGCCAGCTCACCAAGGGGGATCGTGAACACTGAAGCTTTCTTT. This encodes CASSPRGIVNTEAFF. Drawing the rest from reference TRBV18 and TRBJ1-1, the complete variable domain is NAGVMQNPRHLVRRRGQEARLRCSPMKGHSHVYWYRQLPEEGLKFMVYLQKENIIDESGMPKERFSAEFPKEGPSILRIQQVVRGDSAAYFCASSPRGIVNTEAFFGQGTRLTVV.

V is TRBV18 and J is TRBJ2-5; TRBD2 agrees at 11 bases. This CDR3 spans 16 amino acids. Trimming removed 6 bases from V and 5 bases from J; junction bases left unmatched: 11. Looked up from germline, CDR1 is KGHSH and CDR2 is LQKENI. CDR3: CASSKGLADPEETQYF. The CDR3 DNA sequence: TGTGCCAGCTCGAAGGGACTAGCGGACCCGGAGGAGACCCAGTACTTC.

The chain is built from TRBV5-1 and TRBJ2-1; D not resolved. The CDR3 consists of 15 residues. The germline V gene has CDR1 SGHRS and CDR2 YFSETQ. V lost 2 bases, J lost 2 bases, and 11 bases lay in between. CDR3 bases: TGCGCCAGCAGCTTCGTTGTCCTAGCCTACAATGAGCAGTTCTTC. Translation gives CASSFVVLAYNEQFF.

The chain joins TRBV28 to TRBJ1-5; 7 bases are a match to TRBD1. This CDR3 comprises 14 residues. The trim removed 6 bases at V and 3 bases at J, leaving 5 bases unmatched. The germline V gene encodes CDR1 MDHEN and CDR2 SYDVKM. The CDR3 nucleotides are TGTGCCAGCAGCCCGGGGACAGACAATCAGCCCCAGCATTTT. Translating it yields CASSPGTDNQPQHF.

This chain links TRBV29-1 with TRBJ2-7; D uncertain. This CDR3 has 15 amino acids. The V and J ends lost 2 bases and 0 bases respectively, with 14 bases between them. Germline CDR1 and CDR2: SQVTM and ANQGSEA. CDR3 DNA sequence: TGCAGCGTTGAATTTCTCAAATACAACTCCTACGAGCAGTACTTC. As protein: CSVEFLKYNSYEQYF.

The sample holds a few counts of this clone. The V and J genes are TRBV19 and TRBJ2-6; 9 nucleotides agree with TRBD1. Unmatched junction bases numbered 3, after V lost 8 bases and J lost 1 base. Germline-derived CDR1 and CDR2 are LNHDA and SQIVND (reference sequence). The CDR3 totals 15 residues. In DNA, the CDR3 is TGTGCCAGTTGGGACAGGGCATCTGGGGCCAACGTCCTGACTTTC. This gives the protein CASWDRASGANVLTF.

J is TRBJ2-1 and V is TRBV9; TRBD2 matches at 7 bases. The CDR3 is made up of 15 amino acids. CDR1 SGDLS and CDR2 YYNGEE come from the germline V gene. J gave up 7 bases and V 2 bases, and 9 bases lay outside the gene matches. In nucleotides, the CDR3 is TGTGCCAGCAGCGTTGTAGCGGGTCGATTGAATGAGCAGTTCTTC. Its translation is CASSVVAGRLNEQFF.

The CDR3 sequence: CATSREQGIRNQPQHF. For the CDR3, the DNA is TGTGCCACCAGCAGAGAACAGGGGATACGCAATCAGCCCCAGCATTTT. The J gene is TRBJ1-5, the V gene TRBV15, with 7 bases aligning to TRBD1. CDR3 length: 16 amino acids. V lost 0 bases, J lost 2 bases, and 4 bases stayed unmatched. Germline CDR1 LNHNV, CDR2 YYDKDF (reference sequence).

The V and J genes are TRBV18 and TRBJ2-5; possibly TRBD1 for D (6 bases). The CDR3 totals 15 residues. V was pared by 1 base and J by 3 bases, with 12 bases between. Germline V gene lookup returns CDR1 KGHSH and CDR2 LQKENI. For the CDR3, the DNA is TGTGCCAGCTCACCACGTTGGCAGGGGAAAGAGACCCAGTACTTC. It translates to CASSPRWQGKETQYF.

This chain connects TRBV7-9 to TRBJ1-1; a possible D gene is TRBD1 (6 bases). This CDR3 spans 15 amino acids. Trimming removed 3 bases from V and 8 bases from J, with 19 bases in between. The germline V gene encodes CDR1 SEHNR and CDR2 FQNEAQ (reference sequence). The chain's CDR3 is CASSFHEFGTREAFF. CDR3 nucleotide sequence: TGTGCCAGCAGCTTTCATGAGTTCGGGACACGAGAAGCTTTCTTT. The entire variable domain, with the rest obtained from reference TRBV7-9 and TRBJ1-1, is as follows: DTGVSQNPRHKITKRGQNVTFRCDPISEHNRLYWYRQTLGQGPEFLTYFQNEAQLEKSRLLSDRFSAERPKGSFSTLEIQRTEQGDSAMYLCASSFHEFGTREAFFGQGTRLTVV.

This clone was observed a handful of times. The V call is TRBV4-1, the J call TRBJ2-7; TRBD1 agrees at 10 bases. J was trimmed by 2 bases and V by 3 bases; bases with no gene match: 4. CDR3 size: 15 residues. The germline V gene encodes CDR1 MGHRA and CDR2 YSYEKL. As DNA, the CDR3 is TGCGCCAGCAGCCAGCGAGACAGGGGGCCCTACGAGCAGTACTTC. This gives the protein CASSQRDRGPYEQYF.

The V and J genes are TRBV5-8 and TRBJ1-1, with D perhaps TRBD1 (6 bases). The ends were cut back, 3 bases at V and 5 bases at J, with 17 bases in the middle. The germline V gene has CDR1 SGHTS and CDR2 YDEGEE. The CDR3 is made up of 15 amino acids. CDR3 sequence: CASSSPYGRGTEAFF. The CDR3 coding sequence is TGTGCCAGCAGCTCCCCTTATGGCAGGGGTACTGAAGCTTTCTTT.

The chain carries TRBV18 and TRBJ1-1, with D perhaps TRBD1 (5 bases). Germline V gene lookup returns CDR1 KGHSH and CDR2 LQKENI. V was cut by 2 bases and J by 3 bases, with 16 bases left in between. CDR3 size: 16 residues. The CDR3 DNA reads TGTGCCAGCTCACCAGAGTCGGGGGTGGGGGACACTGAAGCTTTCTTT. Translating gives CASSPESGVGDTEAFF. The whole variable domain, remainder taken from reference TRBV18 and TRBJ1-1, is NAGVMQNPRHLVRRRGQEARLRCSPMKGHSHVYWYRQLPEEGLKFMVYLQKENIIDESGMPKERFSAEFPKEGPSILRIQQVVRGDSAAYFCASSPESGVGDTEAFFGQGTRLTVV.